A selection of T cell receptor beta chains follows, all from one sample in a study of T cells after yellow fever vaccination. Using its own MiXCR run on the 5' RACE reads, TCRdb lists one record per CDR3 protein. The table records about 550,000 distinct CDR3 sequences, 15% to 20% of them present only once. Specimen: PBMCs, collected 15 days after the yellow fever booster vaccination. The receptors stem from a man under 40 who received the YFV17D yellow fever vaccine. Both conserved end residues are part of each CDR3. Fields, in order: J gene, D gene, V gene, clone size, CDR3 protein, CDR3 DNA. A D gene is named only where the DNA matches it firmly. Only part of the rows carry a size: once, few, many, or a class if the clone is expanded.

TRBJ2-7	NA	TRBV20-1	NA	CSASLRRGYEQYF	TGCAGTGCTAGTTTGCGTAGGGGGTACGAGCAGTACTTC
TRBJ2-6	NA	TRBV5-6	NA	CASTYVVHDSGANVLTF	TGTGCCAGCACCTACGTAGTACACGACTCTGGGGCCAACGTCCTGACTTTC
TRBJ2-5	TRBD2	TRBV7-6	few	CASSWNRGTSGRADMETQYF	TGTGCCAGCAGCTGGAATCGAGGGACTAGCGGGAGGGCCGATATGGAGACCCAGTACTTC
TRBJ1-1	NA	TRBV9	many	CASSVGTVGFEAFF	TGTGCCAGCAGCGTAGGGACAGTCGGTTTTGAAGCTTTCTTT
TRBJ1-5	NA	TRBV21-1	NA	CASKIKRVHGSNQPQHF	TGTGCCAGCAAAATAAAACGGGTACATGGGAGCAATCAGCCCCAGCATTTT
TRBJ2-2	NA	TRBV5-1	few	CASSLSSGGTGELFF	TGCGCCAGCAGCTTGTCTTCAGGAGGCACCGGGGAGCTGTTTTTT
TRBJ2-2	NA	TRBV20-1	few	CSAVGYANTGELFF	TGCAGTGCTGTAGGTTACGCGAACACCGGGGAGCTGTTTTTT
TRBJ2-7	NA	TRBV27	NA	CASSLASAGPSDYEQYF	TGTGCCAGCAGTTTAGCCTCCGCAGGACCCTCGGACTACGAGCAGTACTTC
TRBJ1-5	NA	TRBV6-1	few	CASSDGDSNQPQHF	TGTGCCAGCAGTGACGGGGATAGCAATCAGCCCCAGCATTTT
TRBJ1-1	NA	TRBV12-3/TRBV12-4	NA	CASSLGILRVNTEAFF	TGTGCCAGCAGTTTGGGGATCCTCCGGGTCAACACTGAAGCTTTCTTT
TRBJ2-7	TRBD2	TRBV12-3/TRBV12-4	NA	CASSLAGGGSLSYEQYF	TGTGCCAGCAGTTTAGCGGGCGGGGGGAGTTTATCCTACGAGCAGTACTTC
TRBJ2-1	TRBD2	TRBV20-1	NA	CSARDGAGEENEQFF	TGCAGTGCTAGAGATGGGGCGGGAGAAGAGAATGAGCAGTTCTTC
TRBJ2-1	NA	TRBV19	few	CASSEGHRSYNEQFF	TGTGCCAGTAGCGAGGGACACCGCTCCTACAATGAGCAGTTCTTC
TRBJ2-3	TRBD2	TRBV7-9	NA	CASSESSGRAGDTQYF	TGTGCCAGCAGCGAGTCTAGCGGGAGGGCGGGAGATACGCAGTATTTT
TRBJ2-2	NA	TRBV20-1	NA	CSARDQNTGELFF	TGCAGTGCTCGGGACCAGAACACCGGGGAGCTGTTTTTT
TRBJ2-1	TRBD1	TRBV6-1	few	CASKLDRRNEQFF	TGTGCCAGCAAGCTGGACAGGAGGAATGAGCAGTTCTTC
TRBJ2-4	NA	TRBV7-9	NA	CASSRDSQNIQYF	TGTGCCAGCAGCCGAGACTCCCAAAACATTCAGTACTTC
TRBJ2-7	NA	TRBV7-4	few	CASSSRLVPYSYEQYF	TGTGCCAGCAGCTCCCGGCTAGTTCCCTACTCCTACGAGCAGTACTTC
TRBJ2-5	NA	TRBV20-1	few	CSAREGAGQETQYF	TGCAGTGCTAGAGAGGGGGCGGGGCAAGAGACCCAGTACTTC
TRBJ2-1	TRBD2	TRBV6-1	few	CASTPGGGHNEQFF	TGTGCCAGCACCCCGGGGGGGGGCCACAATGAGCAGTTCTTC